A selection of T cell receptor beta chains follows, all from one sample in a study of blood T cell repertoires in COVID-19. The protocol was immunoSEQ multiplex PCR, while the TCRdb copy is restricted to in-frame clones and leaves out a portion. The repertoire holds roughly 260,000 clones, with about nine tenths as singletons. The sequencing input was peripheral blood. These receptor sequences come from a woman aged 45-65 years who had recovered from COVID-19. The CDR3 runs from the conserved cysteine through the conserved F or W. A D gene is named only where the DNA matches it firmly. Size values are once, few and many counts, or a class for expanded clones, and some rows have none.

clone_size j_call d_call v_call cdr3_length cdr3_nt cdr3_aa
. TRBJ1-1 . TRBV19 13 TGTGCCAGTAGTGTTACACTAAACACTGAAGCTTTCTTT CASSVTLNTEAFF
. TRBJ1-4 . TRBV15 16 TGTGCCACCAGCAGAGATGTGGGAGGGAGCGGCGAAAAACTGTTTTTT CATSRDVGGSGEKLFF
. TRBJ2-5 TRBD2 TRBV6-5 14 TGTGCCAGCTCCCAGGGAGGGACCCAAGAGACCCAGTACTTC CASSQGGTQETQYF
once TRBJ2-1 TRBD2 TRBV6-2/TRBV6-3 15 TGTGCCAGCAGTTACCCGGCTAGCGGCCACAATGAGCAGTTCTTC CASSYPASGHNEQFF
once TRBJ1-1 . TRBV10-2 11 TGCGCCAGCAGAGGAAGCGCTGAAGCTTTCTTT CASRGSAEAFF
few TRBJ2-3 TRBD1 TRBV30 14 TGTGCCTGGAGTCCTACAGGGGGCGGAGATACGCAGTATTTT CAWSPTGGGDTQYF
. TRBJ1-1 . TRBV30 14 TGTGCCTGGAGCGCGAGGGGGTTGAACACTGAAGCTTTCTTT CAWSARGLNTEAFF
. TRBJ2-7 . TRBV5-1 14 TGCGCCAGCAGCTTACCGGGACACCTCTACGAGCAGTACTTC CASSLPGHLYEQYF
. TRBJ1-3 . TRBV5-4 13 TGTGCCAGCAGCCCTGGACAGAAAAACACCATATATTTT CASSPGQKNTIYF
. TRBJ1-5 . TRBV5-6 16 TGTGCCAGCAGCGGCCCGGGGGGGACGCGCAATCAGCCCCAGCATTTT CASSGPGGTRNQPQHF
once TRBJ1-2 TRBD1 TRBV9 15 TGTGCCAGCAGCGTAGCTGAGGGGACAGTCCATGGCTACACCTTC CASSVAEGTVHGYTF
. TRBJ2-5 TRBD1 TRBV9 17 TGTGCCAGCAGCGCTAAAAGGGGGACAGGGCTTCAAGAGACCCAGTACTTC CASSAKRGTGLQETQYF
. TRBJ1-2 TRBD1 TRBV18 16 TGTGCCAGCTCACCACCGCGGGACAGGGCGGGCTATGGCTACACCTTC CASSPPRDRAGYGYTF
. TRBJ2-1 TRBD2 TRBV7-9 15 TGTGCCAGCAGTGTCAATAGCGGGGGGATAAATGAGCAGTTCTTC CASSVNSGGINEQFF
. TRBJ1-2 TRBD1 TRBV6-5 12 TGTGCCAGCAGGGACAGGGCCATGATGAACACCTTC CASRDRAMMNTF
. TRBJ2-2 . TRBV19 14 TGTGCCAGTAGTTTCTACAGGAACACCGGGGAGCTGTTTTTT CASSFYRNTGELFF
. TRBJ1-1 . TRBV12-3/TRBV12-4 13 TGTGCCAGCACTATTACAGGGAACACTGAAGCTTTCTTT CASTITGNTEAFF
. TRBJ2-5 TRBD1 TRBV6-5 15 TGTGCCGGGAGCCGGGACAGGGGGCACCAAGAGACCCAGTACTTC CAGSRDRGHQETQYF
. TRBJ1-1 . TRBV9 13 TGTGCCAGCAGCTTGAGCCCGGACACTGAAGCTTTCTTT CASSLSPDTEAFF
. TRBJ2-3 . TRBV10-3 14 TGTGCCATCAGGTCCACCGGGAGCACAGATACGCAGTATTTT CAIRSTGSTDTQYF
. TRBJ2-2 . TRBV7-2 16 TGTGCCAGCAGCCCACCCGGGGGGCGATGGACCGGGGAGCTGTTTTTT CASSPPGGRWTGELFF
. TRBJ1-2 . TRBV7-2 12 TGTGCCAGCAAAGGCGGAACCTATGGCTACACCTTC CASKGGTYGYTF
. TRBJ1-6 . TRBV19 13 TGTGCCAGTTCAAGCAGGGGATATTCACCCCTCCACTTT CASSSRGYSPLHF
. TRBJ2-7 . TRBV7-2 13 TGTGCCAGCAGCTTAGGAGGCGGGTACGAGCAGTACTTC CASSLGGGYEQYF
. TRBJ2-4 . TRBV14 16 TGTGCCAGCAGCCAAGATGGCGAGGGAGCCAAAAACATTCAGTACTTC CASSQDGEGAKNIQYF
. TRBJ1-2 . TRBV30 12 TGTGCCTGGAGTGACTTCTACTATGGCTACACCTTC CAWSDFYYGYTF
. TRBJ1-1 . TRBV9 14 TGTGCCAGCAGCGGAGAACAGGGGAACACTGAAGCTTTCTTT CASSGEQGNTEAFF